This TCR beta chain was recovered during a study of cytomegalovirus exposure and HLA in healthy donors. Overall study context: A later analysis reported the same platform for the roughly 120 validation repertoires and the roughly 630 first-cohort repertoires. Findings and caveats of the study: It was around 160 TCR beta chains that were listed as cytomegalovirus-associated. In a later analysis, first-cohort TCR clusters were found to tend to co-occur in the 120 or so validation repertoires. Through in vitro validation, three CMV-associated chains were shown to be specific for CMV antigens.

Produced via immunoSEQ multiplex PCR; TCRdb's table is partial and in-frame only. The table includes 110,000 or so clones, more than 75% detected once. Only one count was recorded for this clone. What it recognizes is unknown. This CDR3 is 14 amino acids long. V was clipped by 2 bases and J by 4 bases, with 14 bases between them. Germline V CDR1 and CDR2: SQVTM, ANQGSEA. The chain employs TRBV29-1 and TRBJ1-1; D remains unclear. What was sequenced was PBMCs. The TCR was taken from a woman aged 25 to 39 in good health and CMV-seronegative. The CDR3 nucleotides are TGCAGCGTTGAATCCAGGCCCGGCCCCACTGAAGCTTTCTTT. Its translation is CSVESRPGPTEAFF.